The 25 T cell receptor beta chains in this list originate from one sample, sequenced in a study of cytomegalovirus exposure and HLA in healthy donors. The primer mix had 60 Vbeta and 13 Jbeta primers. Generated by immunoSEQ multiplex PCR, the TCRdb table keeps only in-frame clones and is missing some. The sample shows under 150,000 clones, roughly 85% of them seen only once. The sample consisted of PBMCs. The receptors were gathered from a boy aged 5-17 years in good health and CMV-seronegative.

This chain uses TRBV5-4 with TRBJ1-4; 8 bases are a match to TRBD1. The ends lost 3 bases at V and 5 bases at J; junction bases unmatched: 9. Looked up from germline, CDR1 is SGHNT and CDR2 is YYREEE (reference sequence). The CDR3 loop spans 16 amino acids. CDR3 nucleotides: TGTGCCAGCAGCTCCCACTTGACAGGGGCGAATGAAAAACTGTTTTTT. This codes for CASSSHLTGANEKLFF.

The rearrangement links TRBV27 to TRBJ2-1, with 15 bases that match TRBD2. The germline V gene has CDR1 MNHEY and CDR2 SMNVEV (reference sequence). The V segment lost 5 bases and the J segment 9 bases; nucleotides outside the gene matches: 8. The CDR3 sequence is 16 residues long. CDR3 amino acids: CASSPRTSGRAGEQFF. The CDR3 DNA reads TGTGCCAGCAGTCCACGGACTAGCGGGAGGGCCGGTGAGCAGTTCTTC.

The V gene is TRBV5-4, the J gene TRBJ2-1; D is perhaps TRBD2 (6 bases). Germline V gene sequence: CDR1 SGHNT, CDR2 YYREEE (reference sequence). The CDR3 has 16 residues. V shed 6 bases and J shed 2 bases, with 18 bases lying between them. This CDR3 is CASTPPPGSTYNEQFF. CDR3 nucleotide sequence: TGTGCCAGCACCCCACCCCCCGGGAGCACCTACAATGAGCAGTTCTTC.

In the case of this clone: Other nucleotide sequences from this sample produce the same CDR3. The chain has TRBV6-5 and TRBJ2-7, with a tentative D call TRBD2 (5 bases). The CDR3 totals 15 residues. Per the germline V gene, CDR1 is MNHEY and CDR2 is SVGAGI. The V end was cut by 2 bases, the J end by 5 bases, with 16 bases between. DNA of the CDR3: TGTGCCAGCAGTTACCTCCCCCGAGGGAGTCACGAGCAGTACTTC. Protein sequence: CASSYLPRGSHEQYF.

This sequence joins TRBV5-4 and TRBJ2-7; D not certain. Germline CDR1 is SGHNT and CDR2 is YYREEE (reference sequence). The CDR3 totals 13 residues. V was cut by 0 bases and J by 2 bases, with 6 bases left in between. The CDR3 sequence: CASSLELAYEQYF. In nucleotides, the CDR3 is TGTGCCAGCAGCTTGGAATTAGCCTACGAGCAGTACTTC.

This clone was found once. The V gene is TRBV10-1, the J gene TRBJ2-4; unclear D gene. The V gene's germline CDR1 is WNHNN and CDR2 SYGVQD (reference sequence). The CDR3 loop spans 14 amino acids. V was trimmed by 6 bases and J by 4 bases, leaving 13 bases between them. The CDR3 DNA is TGCGCCAGCAGCCCCCTAGGTCGGAAAAACATTCAGTACTTC. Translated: CASSPLGRKNIQYF.

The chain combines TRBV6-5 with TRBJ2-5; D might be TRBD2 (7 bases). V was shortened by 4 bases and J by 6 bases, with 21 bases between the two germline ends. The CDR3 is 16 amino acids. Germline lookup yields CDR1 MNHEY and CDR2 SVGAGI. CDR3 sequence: CASSSPLGGGSKTQYF. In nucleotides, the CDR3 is TGTGCCAGCAGTTCCCCATTAGGGGGAGGGAGCAAGACCCAGTACTTC.

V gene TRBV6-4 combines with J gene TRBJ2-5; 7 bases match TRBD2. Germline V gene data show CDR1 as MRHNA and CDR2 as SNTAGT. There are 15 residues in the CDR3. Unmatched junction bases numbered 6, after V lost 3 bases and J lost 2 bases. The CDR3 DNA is TGTGCCAGCAGTGAGTTAGCGGGTATACAAGAGACCCAGTACTTC. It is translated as CASSELAGIQETQYF.

This CDR3 reads CASSLVGGGGSNQPQHF. CDR3 DNA sequence: TGTGCCAGCAGCTTAGTAGGTGGGGGGGGTAGCAATCAGCCCCAGCATTTT. V and J are TRBV7-8 and TRBJ1-5; perhaps TRBD1 as D (5 bases). Trimming took off 1 base at V and 0 bases at J, with 13 bases between the two ends. This CDR3 spans 17 amino acids. CDR1 is SGHVS, CDR2 FQNEAQ, per germline.

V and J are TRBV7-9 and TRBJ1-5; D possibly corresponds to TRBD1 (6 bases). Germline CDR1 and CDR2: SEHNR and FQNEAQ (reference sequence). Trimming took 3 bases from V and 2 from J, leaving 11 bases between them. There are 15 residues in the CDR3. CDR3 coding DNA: TGTGCCAGCAGCTTGGGGGCTTCAGGCAATCAGCCCCAGCATTTT. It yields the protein CASSLGASGNQPQHF.

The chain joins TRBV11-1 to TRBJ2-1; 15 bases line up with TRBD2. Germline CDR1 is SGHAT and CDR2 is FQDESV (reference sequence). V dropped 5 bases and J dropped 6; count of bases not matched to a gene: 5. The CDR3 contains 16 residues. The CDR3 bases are TGTGCCAGCAGCCCACCGGGACTAGCGGGAGGCAATGAGCAGTTCTTC. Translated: CASSPPGLAGGNEQFF. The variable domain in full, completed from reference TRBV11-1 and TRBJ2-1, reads EAEVAQSPRYKITEKSQAVAFWCDPISGHATLYWYRQILGQGPELLVQFQDESVVDDSQLPKDRFSAERLKGVDSTLKIQPAELGDSAMYLCASSPPGLAGGNEQFFGPGTRLTVL.

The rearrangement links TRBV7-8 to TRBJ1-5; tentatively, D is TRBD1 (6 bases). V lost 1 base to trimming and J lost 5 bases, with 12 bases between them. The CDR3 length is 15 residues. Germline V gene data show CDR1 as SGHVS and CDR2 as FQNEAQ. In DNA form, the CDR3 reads TGTGCCAGCAGCTTAGGGAGGTGGGGGCATCAGCCCCAGCATTTT. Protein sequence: CASSLGRWGHQPQHF.

CDR3 in DNA: TGTGCCAGCAGCTTCGCTAGCGGGAGGATCTCCTACAATGAGCAGTTCTTC. Translated, it gives CASSFASGRISYNEQFF. The chain is built from TRBV5-8 and TRBJ2-1; TRBD2 aligns across 11 bases. Germline loops: CDR1 SGHTS, CDR2 YDEGEE. This CDR3 is 17 amino acids long. The J segment lost 0 bases and the V segment lost 2 bases, leaving 4 bases of the junction unmatched.

The chain's CDR3 is CASSAQNPNYGYTF. The CDR3 nucleotides are TGTGCCAGCAGCGCCCAGAATCCTAACTATGGCTACACCTTC. The chain joins TRBV9 to TRBJ1-2; D remains unclear. The V end lost 3 bases, the J end lost 0 bases, and 9 bases lay between the germline ends. The CDR3 has 14 amino acids. From germline, CDR1 is SGDLS and CDR2 YYNGEE.

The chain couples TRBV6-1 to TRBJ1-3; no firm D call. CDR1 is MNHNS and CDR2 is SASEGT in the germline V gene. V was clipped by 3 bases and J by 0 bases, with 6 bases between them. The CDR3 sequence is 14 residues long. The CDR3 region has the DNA TGTGCCAGCAGTGATGCGAGCTCTGGAAACACCATATATTTT. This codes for CASSDASSGNTIYF.

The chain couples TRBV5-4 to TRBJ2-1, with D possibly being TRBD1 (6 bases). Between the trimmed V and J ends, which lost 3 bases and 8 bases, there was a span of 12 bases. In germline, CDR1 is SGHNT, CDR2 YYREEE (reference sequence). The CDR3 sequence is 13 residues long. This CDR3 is CASSSARGYEQFF. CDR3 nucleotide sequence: TGTGCCAGCAGCTCTGCTAGGGGGTATGAGCAGTTCTTC. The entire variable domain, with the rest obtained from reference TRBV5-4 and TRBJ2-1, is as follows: ETGVTQSPTHLIKTRGQQVTLRCSSQSGHNTVSWYQQALGQGPQFIFQYYREEENGRGNFPPRFSGLQFPNYSSELNVNALELDDSALYLCASSSARGYEQFFGPGTRLTVL.

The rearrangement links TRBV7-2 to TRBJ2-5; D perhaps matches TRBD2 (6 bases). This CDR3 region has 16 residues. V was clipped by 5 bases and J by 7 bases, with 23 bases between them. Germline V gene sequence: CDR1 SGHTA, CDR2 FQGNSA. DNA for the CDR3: TGTGCCAGCAGCCCCCGGCCCCCCGGGAGTGGGGGGACCCAGTACTTC. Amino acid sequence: CASSPRPPGSGGTQYF.

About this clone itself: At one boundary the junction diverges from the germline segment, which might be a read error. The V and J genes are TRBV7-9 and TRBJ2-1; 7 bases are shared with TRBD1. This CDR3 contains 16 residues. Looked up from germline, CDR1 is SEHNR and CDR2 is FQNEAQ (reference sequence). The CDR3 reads CSSNAQGVLSYNEQFF. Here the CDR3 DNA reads TGTTCCAGCAACGCCCAGGGGGTTCTATCCTACAATGAGCAGTTCTTC.

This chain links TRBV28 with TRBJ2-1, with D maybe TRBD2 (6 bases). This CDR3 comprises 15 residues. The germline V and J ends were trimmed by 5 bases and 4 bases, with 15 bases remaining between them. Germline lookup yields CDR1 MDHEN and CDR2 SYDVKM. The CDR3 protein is CASSAGTPIYNEQFF. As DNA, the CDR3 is TGTGCCAGCAGTGCCGGGACTCCAATTTACAATGAGCAGTTCTTC.

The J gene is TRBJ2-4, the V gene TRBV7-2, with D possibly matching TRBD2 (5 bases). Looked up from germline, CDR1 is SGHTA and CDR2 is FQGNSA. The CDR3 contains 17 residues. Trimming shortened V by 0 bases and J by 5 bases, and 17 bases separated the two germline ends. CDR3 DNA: TGTGCCAGCAGCTTAGCGGTTCGGGGTAGTTTCGAAAACATTCAGTACTTC. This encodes CASSLAVRGSFENIQYF.

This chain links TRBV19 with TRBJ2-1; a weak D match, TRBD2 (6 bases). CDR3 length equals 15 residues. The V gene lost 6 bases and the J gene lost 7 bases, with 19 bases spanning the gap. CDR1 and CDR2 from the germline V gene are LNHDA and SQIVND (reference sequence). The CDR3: CASRKGDLRGNEQFF. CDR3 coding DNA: TGTGCCAGTAGGAAAGGGGACTTACGGGGAAATGAGCAGTTCTTC.

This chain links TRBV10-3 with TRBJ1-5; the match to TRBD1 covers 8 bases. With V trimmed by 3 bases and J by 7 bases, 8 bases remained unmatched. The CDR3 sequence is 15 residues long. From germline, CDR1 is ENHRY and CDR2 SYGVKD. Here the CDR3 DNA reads TGTGCCATCAGTGACAGGGGGCAATTCGGGCAGCCCCAGCATTTT. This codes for CAISDRGQFGQPQHF.

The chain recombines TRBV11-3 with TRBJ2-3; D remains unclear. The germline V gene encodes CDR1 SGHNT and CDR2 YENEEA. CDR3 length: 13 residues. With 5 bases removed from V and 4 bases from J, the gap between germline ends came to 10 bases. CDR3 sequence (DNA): TGTGCCAGCAGCGCTTCCACGGCAGATACGCAGTATTTT. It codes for CASSASTADTQYF.

This chain's CDR3 is CAWSGGGPLRDTQYF. DNA for the CDR3: TGTGCCTGGAGTGGAGGAGGGCCCCTAAGAGATACGCAGTATTTT. The chain links TRBV30 to TRBJ2-3; D is possibly TRBD2 (6 bases). The CDR3 length is 15 residues. Germline CDR1 reads GTSNPN; CDR2 reads SVGIG (reference sequence). Trimming stripped 1 base from V and 5 bases from J, with 16 bases between.

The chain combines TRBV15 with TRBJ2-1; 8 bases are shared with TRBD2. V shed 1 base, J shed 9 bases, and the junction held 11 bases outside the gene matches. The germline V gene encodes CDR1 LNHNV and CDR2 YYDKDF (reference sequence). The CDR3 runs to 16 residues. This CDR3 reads CATSRGHQAGAGEQFF. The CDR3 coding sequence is TGTGCCACCAGCAGAGGCCACCAAGCGGGAGCCGGTGAGCAGTTCTTC.